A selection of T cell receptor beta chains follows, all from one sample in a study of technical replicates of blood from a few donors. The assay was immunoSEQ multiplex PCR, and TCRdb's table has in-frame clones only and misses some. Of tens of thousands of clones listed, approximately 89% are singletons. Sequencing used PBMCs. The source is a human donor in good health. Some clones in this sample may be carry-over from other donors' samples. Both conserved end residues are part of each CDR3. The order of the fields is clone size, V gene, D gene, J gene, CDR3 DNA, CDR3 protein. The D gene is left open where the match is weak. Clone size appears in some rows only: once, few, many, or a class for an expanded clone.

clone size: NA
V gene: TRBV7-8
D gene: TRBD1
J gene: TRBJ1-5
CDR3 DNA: TGTGCCAGCAGCCTCGTAACAAGCACGGGACAGAGCAATCAGCCCCAGCATTTT
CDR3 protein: CASSLVTSTGQSNQPQHF

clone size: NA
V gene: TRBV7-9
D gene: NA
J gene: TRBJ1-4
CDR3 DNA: TGTGCCAGCAGCTTAAAAACGCAGGGCGAAAAACTGTTTTTT
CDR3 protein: CASSLKTQGEKLFF

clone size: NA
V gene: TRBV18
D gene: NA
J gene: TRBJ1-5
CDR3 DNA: TGTGCCAGCTCACCGTCAGGGGATCAGCCCCAGCATTTT
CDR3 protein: CASSPSGDQPQHF

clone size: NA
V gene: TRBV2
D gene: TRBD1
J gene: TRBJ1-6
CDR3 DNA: TGTGCCAGCAGTCAGGGGGCGGATAATTCACCCCTCCACTTT
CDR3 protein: CASSQGADNSPLHF

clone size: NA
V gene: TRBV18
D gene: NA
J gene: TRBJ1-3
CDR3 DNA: TGTGCCAGCTCACCCCAAGGGGTCTCTGGAAACACCATATATTTT
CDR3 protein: CASSPQGVSGNTIYF

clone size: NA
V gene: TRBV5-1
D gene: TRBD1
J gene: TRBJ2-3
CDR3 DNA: TGCGCCAGCAGACCCCAAGGGACAGGGTGGGCAGATACGCAGTATTTT
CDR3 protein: CASRPQGTGWADTQYF

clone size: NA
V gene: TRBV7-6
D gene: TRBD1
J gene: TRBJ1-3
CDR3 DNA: TGTGCCAGCAGCTTAGGTACCGTCGCAGGGGGCCGCGGAAACACCATATATTTT
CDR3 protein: CASSLGTVAGGRGNTIYF

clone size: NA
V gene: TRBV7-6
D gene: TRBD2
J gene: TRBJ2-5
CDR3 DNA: TGTGCCAGCAGCTTAGTCGCTAGCGGGAGGGCGGAGACCCAGTACTTC
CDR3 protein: CASSLVASGRAETQYF

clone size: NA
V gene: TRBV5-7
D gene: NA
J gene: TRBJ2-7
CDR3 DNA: TGTGCCAGCAGCTTGGTGTTCGGAGGCTCCTACGAGCAGTACTTC
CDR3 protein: CASSLVFGGSYEQYF

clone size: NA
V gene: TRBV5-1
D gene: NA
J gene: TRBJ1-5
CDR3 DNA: TGCGCCAGCAGCTTTTTGGGGGCTACAAATCAGCCCCAGCATTTT
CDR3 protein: CASSFLGATNQPQHF

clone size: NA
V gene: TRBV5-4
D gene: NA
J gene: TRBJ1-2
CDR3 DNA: TGTGCCAGCAGCCTGGAGTGGCAGGGGAACTATGGCTACACCTTC
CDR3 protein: CASSLEWQGNYGYTF

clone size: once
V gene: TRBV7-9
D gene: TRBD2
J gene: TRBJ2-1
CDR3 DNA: TGTGCCAGCAGCCAAGGGACTAGCGGGGGCGGCCGGCCGTTCTTC
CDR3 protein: CASSQGTSGGGRPFF

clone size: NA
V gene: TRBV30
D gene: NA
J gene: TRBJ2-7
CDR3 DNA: TGTGCCTGGAGTGCCCAGGGATACGAGCAGTACTTC
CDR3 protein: CAWSAQGYEQYF

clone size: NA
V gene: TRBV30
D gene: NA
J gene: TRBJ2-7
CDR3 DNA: TGTGCCTGGAGCTCCGCCCGGGACAAAACCTACGAGCAGTACTTC
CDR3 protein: CAWSSARDKTYEQYF

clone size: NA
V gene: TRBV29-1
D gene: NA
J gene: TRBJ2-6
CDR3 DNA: TGCAGCGTGGCCCGGGACACCGACTCTGGGGCCAACGTCCTGACTTTC
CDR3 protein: CSVARDTDSGANVLTF